This passage covers 29 T cell receptor beta chains from one sample sequenced in a study of T-cell memory formation after mild COVID-19. TCRdb reprocessed the 5' RACE reads via MiXCR and lists one record per CDR3 protein. The data show 350,000 to 550,000 distinct CDR3 sequences, over 15% seen once. The sequencing sample was made of PBMCs or a T cell subset sorted from them (not recorded which). These receptors all stem from a man between 18 and 35 years old who had mild COVID-19 (a few samples of this study predate the infection). Cell type and time point are not known.

The V and J genes are TRBV4-2 and TRBJ2-5, with D uncertain. V was clipped by 1 base and J by 5 bases, with 14 bases between them. The CDR3 length is 15 residues. Germline values: CDR1 LGHNA, CDR2 YNFKEQ. The CDR3 coding sequence is TGTGCCAGCAGCCAAGCTATGAGCGTCGGGGAGACCCAGTACTTC. Protein product: CASSQAMSVGETQYF.

This clonotype has ten or more counts. The chain is built from TRBV4-1 and TRBJ2-1, with 7 positions matching TRBD1. The CDR3 covers 19 residues. After removal of 5 bases from V and 4 bases from J, the junction contained 20 bases not matched to a gene. Per the germline V gene, CDR1 is MGHRA and CDR2 is YSYEKL. DNA of the CDR3: TGCGCCAGCAGCGGGCACAGGGTTAGAGGGCCAGGGGGATACAATGAGCAGTTCTTC. This encodes CASSGHRVRGPGGYNEQFF.

In its sample, this clonotype was seen a few times. The gene calls are TRBV6-4 and TRBJ2-3; 11 positions match TRBD1. Germline CDR1 is MRHNA and CDR2 is SNTAGT. Trimming cost V 5 bases and J 6 bases; bases outside gene matches: 7. The length of the CDR3 is 15 residues. CDR3 in amino acids: CASSYRTGGKDTQYF. The CDR3 DNA sequence: TGTGCCAGCAGTTACAGGACAGGGGGCAAGGATACGCAGTATTTT.

The rearrangement links TRBV7-6 to TRBJ2-7, with unresolved D. In germline, CDR1 is SGHVS, CDR2 FNYEAQ. V lost 5 bases, J lost 6 bases, and 17 bases lay in between. CDR3 length: 14 residues. In nucleotides, the CDR3 is TGTGCCAGCAGCCCATTGGGCGGTGGACGCGAGCAGTACTTC. Protein: CASSPLGGGREQYF.

This clonotype was observed a few times. The chain couples TRBV19 to TRBJ2-7; D is undetermined. Germline V lookup: CDR1 LNHDA, CDR2 SQIVND (reference sequence). With 5 bases removed from V and 9 bases from J, the gap between germline ends came to 17 bases. The CDR3 is made up of 13 amino acids. The CDR3 nucleotides read TGTGCCAGTAGTCAACGGGCCGCAGGCGGGCAGTACTTC. Its protein is CASSQRAAGGQYF.

The genes are TRBV5-4 and TRBJ2-2, with TRBD1 matching over 9 bases. The V gene's germline CDR1 is SGHNT and CDR2 YYREEE (reference sequence). The CDR3 spans 15 residues. Losses at the gene ends were 4 bases for V and 4 bases for J; bases not matched to a gene: 5. This chain's CDR3 is CASSAGTGRTGELFF. The CDR3, as DNA: TGTGCCAGCAGCGCCGGGACAGGGCGCACCGGGGAGCTGTTTTTT.

The J gene is TRBJ2-3, the V gene TRBV24-1; 10 bases line up with TRBD1. V shed 4 bases, J shed 0 bases, and the junction held 6 bases outside the gene matches. The CDR3 has 17 residues. Germline lookup yields CDR1 KGHDR and CDR2 SFDVKD. CDR3 in amino acids: CATSDPGQGGSTDTQYF. CDR3 nucleotides: TGTGCCACCAGTGACCCCGGACAGGGGGGAAGCACAGATACGCAGTATTTT.

This clonotype was recorded many times. The rearrangement links TRBV5-1 to TRBJ2-2, with a possible D match to TRBD2 (6 bases). The CDR3 totals 15 residues. The V gene's germline CDR1 is SGHRS and CDR2 YFSETQ. V shed 5 bases and J shed 2 bases, with 13 bases lying between them. In DNA, the CDR3 is TGCGCCAGCAGACTGCGGCGGGACAACACCGGGGAGCTGTTTTTT. This codes for CASRLRRDNTGELFF. Together with reference TRBV5-1 and TRBJ2-2, the CDR3 gives the full variable domain: KAGVTQTPRYLIKTRGQQVTLSCSPISGHRSVSWYQQTPGQGLQFLFEYFSETQRNKGNFPGRFSGRQFSNSRSEMNVSTLELGDSALYLCASRLRRDNTGELFFGEGSRLTVL.

The V call is TRBV6-4, the J call TRBJ2-3; the D is unclear. The CDR3 consists of 14 residues. Germline V gene sequence: CDR1 MRHNA, CDR2 SNTAGT. Trimming left V 3 bases short and J 0 bases short, with 7 bases between. CDR3 sequence reads: CASSELGSTDTQYF. The CDR3 nucleotides are TGTGCCAGCAGTGAACTGGGGAGCACAGATACGCAGTATTTT.

The rearrangement links TRBV12-3 or TRBV12-4 to TRBJ1-1; D not certain. The V end was cut by 1 base, the J end by 7 bases, with 13 bases between. CDR3 length equals 14 residues. The CDR3 sequence: CASSLGYGGYEAFF. CDR3 sequence (DNA): TGTGCCAGCAGTTTAGGTTACGGAGGATATGAAGCTTTCTTT.

The V and J genes are TRBV4-2 and TRBJ2-7; 13 bases are a match to TRBD2. The CDR3 runs 15 residues. From germline, CDR1 is LGHNA and CDR2 YNFKEQ. V gave up 5 bases and J gave up 7 bases; unmatched junction bases: 8. CDR3 amino acids: CASSKGTSGEGEQYV. The CDR3 nucleotides are TGTGCCAGCAGCAAAGGGACTAGCGGGGAGGGAGAGCAGTACGTC.

This clonotype was counted a few times. This chain connects TRBV12-3 or TRBV12-4 to TRBJ1-4, with D perhaps matching TRBD1 (5 bases). The ends were cut back, 6 bases at V and 3 bases at J, with 11 bases in the middle. This CDR3 contains 14 residues. The CDR3 bases are TGTGCCAGCAGCCTCAGGGTTGCTAATGAAAAACTGTTTTTT. This gives the protein CASSLRVANEKLFF.

This clonotype has only a few counts. The chain recombines TRBV7-9 with TRBJ2-5; D uncertain. Looked up from germline, CDR1 is SEHNR and CDR2 is FQNEAQ (reference sequence). This CDR3 spans 14 amino acids. The ends were cut back, 4 bases at V and 1 base at J, with 10 bases in the middle. In nucleotides, the CDR3 is TGTGCCAGCAGCTCGCAGGCTACCCAAGAGACCCAGTACTTC. Amino acid sequence: CASSSQATQETQYF. The variable domain in full, completed from reference TRBV7-9 and TRBJ2-5, reads DTGVSQNPRHKITKRGQNVTFRCDPISEHNRLYWYRQTLGQGPEFLTYFQNEAQLEKSRLLSDRFSAERPKGSFSTLEIQRTEQGDSAMYLCASSSQATQETQYFGPGTRLLVL.

The chain uses TRBV20-1 and TRBJ1-5; D may be TRBD1 (5 bases). Germline CDR1 and CDR2: DFQATT and SNEGSKA (reference sequence). V lost 3 bases and J lost 9, with 21 bases in between. The CDR3 is 15 residues long. The chain's CDR3 is CSASPATSGQGPQHF. For the CDR3, the DNA is TGCAGTGCTAGCCCCGCGACGTCAGGGCAGGGGCCCCAGCATTTT.

This clonotype was seen a handful of times. The chain couples TRBV7-2 to TRBJ2-1; 7 bases are a match to TRBD2. J was trimmed by 7 bases and V by 1 base; bases with no gene match: 7. CDR1 and CDR2 from the germline V gene are SGHTA and FQGNSA. The CDR3 covers 15 residues. DNA of the CDR3: TGTGCCAGCAGCTTAGTGGCGGGGGTCTGGAATGAGCAGTTCTTC. It translates to CASSLVAGVWNEQFF.

This clonotype was detected a few times. This chain connects TRBV5-1 to TRBJ2-7, with D possibly TRBD1 on 5 matching bases. The CDR3 totals 16 residues. V was clipped by 1 base and J by 4 bases, with 18 bases between them. The V gene's germline CDR1 is SGHRS and CDR2 YFSETQ. Here the CDR3 DNA reads TGCGCCAGCAGCTTGTTGTTGGGCAGGGAAGCTTACGAGCAGTACTTC. This encodes CASSLLLGREAYEQYF. The whole variable domain, filled in from reference TRBV5-1 and TRBJ2-7, reads KAGVTQTPRYLIKTRGQQVTLSCSPISGHRSVSWYQQTPGQGLQFLFEYFSETQRNKGNFPGRFSGRQFSNSRSEMNVSTLELGDSALYLCASSLLLGREAYEQYFGPGTRLTVT.

The chain has TRBV6-2 or TRBV6-3 and TRBJ2-3; D is ambiguous. Germline V CDR1 and CDR2: MNHEY, SVGEGT. The length of the CDR3 is 14 residues. The V end was cut by 5 bases, the J end by 2 bases, with 11 bases between. CDR3 in DNA: TGTGCCAGCAGTCCCGCGAGCCTCACAGATACGCAGTATTTT. This gives the protein CASSPASLTDTQYF.

There are a few counts of this clonotype. The chain is built from TRBV18 and TRBJ1-2, with a tentative D call TRBD1 (6 bases). Germline CDR1 is KGHSH and CDR2 is LQKENI. The CDR3 extends over 15 amino acids. The ends were cut back, 2 bases at V and 5 bases at J, with 15 bases in the middle. CDR3 DNA: TGTGCCAGCTCACCAGACCGACAGGCCAATTATGGCTACACCTTC. Translated, it gives CASSPDRQANYGYTF. The full variable domain, rest sourced from reference TRBV18 and TRBJ1-2, is NAGVMQNPRHLVRRRGQEARLRCSPMKGHSHVYWYRQLPEEGLKFMVYLQKENIIDESGMPKERFSAEFPKEGPSILRIQQVVRGDSAAYFCASSPDRQANYGYTFGSGTRLTVV.

This chain joins TRBV27 and TRBJ1-2, with 7 positions matching TRBD1. With 3 bases clipped from V and 1 base from J, the junction kept 11 bases outside the gene matches. Per germline, CDR1 MNHEY and CDR2 SMNVEV (reference sequence). The CDR3 length is 17 residues. In DNA form, the CDR3 reads TGTGCCAGCAGTTTGGCAGGGGGGGCCGGGTATAACTATGGCTACACCTTC. Its protein product is CASSLAGGAGYNYGYTF.

This clonotype occurred a few times. V gene TRBV4-1 combines with J gene TRBJ1-1; D gene unclear. Germline V lookup: CDR1 MGHRA, CDR2 YSYEKL. V dropped 0 bases and J dropped 5 bases, with 10 bases sitting between them. The length of the CDR3 is 14 residues. The CDR3 nucleotides are TGCGCCAGCAGCCAAGAAATAGTAGCAACTGAAGCTTTCTTT. It encodes CASSQEIVATEAFF.

CDR3 sequence reads: CSAGAGFTGELFF. In DNA, the CDR3 is TGCAGTGCTGGGGCCGGATTCACCGGGGAGCTGTTTTTT. The V and J genes are TRBV20-1 and TRBJ2-2; D perhaps matches TRBD1 (5 bases). CDR3 length: 13 amino acids. Germline V CDR1 and CDR2: DFQATT, SNEGSKA (reference sequence). The germline V and J ends were trimmed by 5 bases and 4 bases, with 11 bases remaining between them.

This clonotype showed up just a few times. The rearrangement uses TRBV20-1 and TRBJ1-6, with unresolved D. The V gene lost 3 bases and the J gene lost 0 bases, with 12 bases spanning the gap. Germline V gene lookup returns CDR1 DFQATT and CDR2 SNEGSKA (reference sequence). The CDR3 spans 16 residues. This chain's CDR3 is CSASVRPSSYNSPLHF. The CDR3, as DNA: TGCAGTGCTAGTGTCAGGCCGAGCTCCTATAATTCACCCCTCCACTTT.

The chain combines TRBV7-2 with TRBJ2-1, with unresolved D. The CDR3 totals 13 residues. Germline assignment: CDR1 SGHTA and CDR2 FQGNSA. Trimming took off 3 bases at V and 0 bases at J, with 3 bases between the two ends. In DNA form, the CDR3 reads TGTGCCAGCAGCTTTTTCTCCTACAATGAGCAGTTCTTC. Translation gives CASSFFSYNEQFF.

V gene TRBV7-9 combines with J gene TRBJ2-2, with TRBD1 identical over 7 bases. The germline V gene encodes CDR1 SEHNR and CDR2 FQNEAQ (reference sequence). V lost 3 bases and J lost 5; bases outside the gene matches: 0. The CDR3 consists of 13 residues. CDR3 loop: CASSLGQTGELFF. In DNA form, the CDR3 reads TGTGCCAGCAGCTTGGGACAGACCGGGGAGCTGTTTTTT. The full variable domain, completed using reference TRBV7-9 and TRBJ2-2, is DTGVSQNPRHKITKRGQNVTFRCDPISEHNRLYWYRQTLGQGPEFLTYFQNEAQLEKSRLLSDRFSAERPKGSFSTLEIQRTEQGDSAMYLCASSLGQTGELFFGEGSRLTVL.

This clonotype was observed at least ten times. The rearrangement uses TRBV24-1 and TRBJ2-6; D ambiguous. Per the germline V gene, CDR1 is KGHDR and CDR2 is SFDVKD. The CDR3 is made up of 15 amino acids. The ends were cut back, 3 bases at V and 3 bases at J, with 8 bases in the middle. The DNA of the CDR3 is TGTGCCACCAGTGATGGCAGGAATGGGGCCAACGTCCTGACTTTC. This encodes CATSDGRNGANVLTF.

The chain combines TRBV4-3 with TRBJ2-7; D unclear. The germline gives CDR1 LGHNA, CDR2 YSLEER. V lost 4 bases to trimming and J lost 3 bases, with 10 bases between them. The CDR3 consists of 13 residues. The CDR3 reads CASSRSHSYEQYF. CDR3 nucleotide sequence: TGCGCCAGCAGCCGTAGTCATAGCTACGAGCAGTACTTC.

This clonotype has only a few counts. J is TRBJ1-2 and V is TRBV29-1; 7 nucleotides align to TRBD1. The CDR3 totals 14 residues. CDR1 and CDR2 (germline): SQVTM, ANQGSEA. The junction had 10 bases not matched to a gene; V was cut back by 6 bases and J by 3 bases. CDR3: CSVVLTGLDYGYTF. The DNA of the CDR3 is TGCAGCGTGGTCTTGACAGGGTTAGACTATGGCTACACCTTC.

This clonotype came up a few times. CDR3: CASSLVVLVDTQYF. CDR3 nucleotide sequence: TGTGCCAGCAGTTTGGTGGTACTGGTAGATACGCAGTATTTT. This rearrangement joins TRBV12-3 or TRBV12-4 to TRBJ2-3; no firm D call. The CDR3 is made up of 14 amino acids. Trimming took off 3 bases at V and 5 bases at J, with 12 bases between the two ends.

This clonotype was recorded a few times. The V gene is TRBV5-1, the J gene TRBJ2-7, with D perhaps matching TRBD1 or TRBD2 (5 bases each). Looked up from germline, CDR1 is SGHRS and CDR2 is YFSETQ. This CDR3 comprises 13 residues. The ends were cut back, 6 bases at V and 3 bases at J, with 13 bases in the middle. CDR3: CASKVGDLYEQYF. CDR3 sequence (DNA): TGCGCCAGCAAGGTCGGGGACCTCTACGAGCAGTACTTC.